These 2 T cell receptor beta chains share one sample of origin, sequenced in a study of blood T cell repertoires in COVID-19. Sequenced by immunoSEQ multiplex PCR; TCRdb stores in-frame clones only, minus some. The repertoire includes fewer than 450,000 clones, about 90% of them detected once, and roughly 6% sits in the top ten. Material: peripheral blood. These receptors all come from a woman aged 50 to 60 with COVID-19, enrolled during active disease.

The chain uses TRBV30 and TRBJ2-7, with 11 bases fitting TRBD2. This CDR3 comprises 15 residues. Germline loops: CDR1 GTSNPN, CDR2 SVGIG (reference sequence). The junction had 6 bases not matched to a gene; V was cut back by 5 bases and J by 0 bases. The CDR3 DNA is TGTGCCTGGTCGCTCGGACTAGCGGGCTCCTACGAGCAGTACTTC. This codes for CAWSLGLAGSYEQYF.

The chain links TRBV4-3 to TRBJ2-1; 10 bases are shared with TRBD2. The CDR3 is 17 residues long. Germline V lookup: CDR1 LGHNA, CDR2 YSLEER. With V trimmed by 0 bases and J by 9 bases, 11 bases remained unmatched. CDR3 sequence: CASSQELAGTGGGEQFF. The CDR3 DNA reads as TGCGCCAGCAGCCAAGAACTAGCGGGAACAGGGGGGGGTGAGCAGTTCTTC.